The 30 T cell receptor beta chains listed next were all sequenced from one sample in a study of CXCR3-negative and CXCR3-positive naive CD8 T cells (dated by TCRdb to about 2019). The sequencer was a NextSeq 550. The Human TCR Profiling Kit (MiLaboratory) was used to make UMI-labeled 5' RACE TRB cDNA libraries. Based on TCRdb reprocessing of the reads, there is one entry per CDR3 protein sequence, and DNA is missing. The sample table gives around 63,000 distinct CDR3 sequences. The top ten constitute around 4.9% of the sample. Antigens for these TCRs are unknown. General findings and caveats noted by the study authors: Compared with CXCR3-negative naive cells, CXCR3-positive naive cells had TRB CDR3s with higher hydrophobicity (lower Kidera factor 4), lower energy, and higher strength and volume indices.

Sequences were obtained from naive CXCR3+ CD8+ T cells from blood. The cell subset or site label here, explained by the study, means: CD45RO-CCR7+CD27+CD95- naive CD8+ T cells expressing CXCR3 (TNR3+). The receptors derive from a human donor in good health. Some clones in this sample may be carry-over from other donors' samples.

V usage is TRBV4-1 and J usage is TRBJ2-1. Germline assignment: CDR1 MGHRA and CDR2 YSYEKL. CDR3 length: 16 residues. The CDR3: CASSQDFGSSYNEQFF.

The chain has TRBV6-2 or TRBV6-3 and TRBJ2-3. The CDR3 covers 17 residues. Germline CDR1 reads MNHEY; CDR2 reads SVGEGT. The CDR3: CASSYSRKVKLADTQYF.

The gene calls are TRBV28 and TRBJ2-2; the D call of TRBD1 rests on TCRdb alone, since no DNA is present to check it. The germline V gene encodes CDR1 MDHEN and CDR2 SYDVKM. The CDR3 is made up of 17 amino acids. This CDR3 reads CASSPLSRAWGTGELFF.

This chain joins TRBV9 and TRBJ2-7; TCRdb's D gene call, TRBD1, goes unchecked for lack of DNA. The CDR3 loop spans 14 amino acids. Germline assignment: CDR1 SGDLS and CDR2 YYNGEE. The CDR3 sequence: CASSPSGGNYEQYF.

The rearrangement links TRBV20-1 to TRBJ2-1. This CDR3 contains 14 residues. The germline V gene has CDR1 DFQATT and CDR2 SNEGSKA (reference sequence). CDR3 region: CSARDNPQDNEQFF.

This chain connects TRBV29-1 to TRBJ2-2; without DNA, the TCRdb call of TRBD1 cannot be checked. The CDR3 has 15 residues. Per germline, CDR1 SQVTM and CDR2 ANQGSEA. The CDR3 sequence: CSVAPRGQDTGELFF.

The chain recombines TRBV4-3 with TRBJ2-7. Per the germline V gene, CDR1 is LGHNA and CDR2 is YSLEER. This CDR3 contains 15 residues. The CDR3 is CASSQRNRDSYEQYF.

The chain carries TRBV12-3 or TRBV12-4 and TRBJ1-4. The CDR3 has 15 amino acids. The CDR3 reads CASSPVMGLNEKLFF.

The chain has TRBV13 and TRBJ2-5; lacking DNA, the TRBD1 call made by TCRdb goes unchecked. Germline V gene lookup returns CDR1 PRHDT and CDR2 FYEKMQ (reference sequence). The CDR3 is 18 residues long. CDR3 sequence reads: CASSLEAEGDREQETQYF.

The V and J genes are TRBV7-9 and TRBJ2-7; TCRdb lists TRBD1, though no DNA is available to test this call. The CDR3 spans 11 residues. CDR1 is SEHNR, CDR2 FQNEAQ, per germline (reference sequence). CDR3 amino acids: CASSWGGEQYF.

V gene TRBV29-1 combines with J gene TRBJ2-5. CDR3 length equals 11 residues. The germline V gene encodes CDR1 SQVTM and CDR2 ANQGSEA. The CDR3 is CSVDILETQYF.

This chain links TRBV29-1 with TRBJ1-3. Germline CDR1 is SQVTM and CDR2 is ANQGSEA. There are 12 residues in the CDR3. CDR3 in amino acids: CSVLNGGNTIYF. Drawing the rest from reference TRBV29-1 and TRBJ1-3, the complete variable domain is SAVISQKPSRDICQRGTSLTIQCQVDSQVTMMFWYRQQPGQSLTLIATANQGSEATYESGFVIDKFPISRPNLTFSTLTVSNMSPEDSSIYLCSVLNGGNTIYFGEGSWLTVV.

CDR3 loop: CSAQKGGRVNTEAFF. The V and J genes are TRBV29-1 and TRBJ1-1; TCRdb designates TRBD1, a call that cannot be tested without DNA. The CDR3 is 15 amino acids. In germline, CDR1 is SQVTM, CDR2 ANQGSEA.

The V and J genes are TRBV19 and TRBJ1-3; TCRdb reports TRBD1, a call that lacks DNA to check it against. The CDR3 spans 17 residues. Germline assignment: CDR1 LNHDA and CDR2 SQIVND (reference sequence). CDR3 in amino acids: CASSSPDRLSSGNTIYF.

J is TRBJ2-3 and V is TRBV4-3; with no DNA, the TCRdb D assignment of TRBD1 cannot be verified. The CDR3 extends over 15 amino acids. The germline gives CDR1 LGHNA, CDR2 YSLEER. The CDR3 protein is CASSQDGQGTDTQYF.

The V gene is TRBV29-1, the J gene TRBJ2-1. The CDR3 runs 13 residues. Germline V gene sequence: CDR1 SQVTM, CDR2 ANQGSEA. The CDR3 sequence is CSVGGKTYNEQFF.

The chain carries TRBV7-6 and TRBJ2-6; TCRdb indicates TRBD1, and absent DNA this call remains unverified. This CDR3 is built from 19 residues. Germline-derived CDR1 and CDR2 are SGHVS and FNYEAQ. The CDR3 loop is CASSPDPGQKFSGANVLTF.

V gene TRBV20-1 combines with J gene TRBJ2-2; TCRdb's assignment of TRBD2 cannot be checked, as there is no DNA. CDR3 length: 16 amino acids. Germline values: CDR1 DFQATT, CDR2 SNEGSKA (reference sequence). The CDR3 protein is CSAARLAGEMDGELFF.

The chain recombines TRBV20-1 with TRBJ1-1; TCRdb's D call of TRBD1 is untestable without DNA. The length of the CDR3 is 12 residues. Germline CDR1 reads DFQATT; CDR2 reads SNEGSKA (reference sequence). CDR3 in amino acids: CSAKTGPTEAFF.

The J gene is TRBJ1-4, the V gene TRBV28. Per the germline V gene, CDR1 is MDHEN and CDR2 is SYDVKM. The CDR3 is 11 residues long. The CDR3 region is CASRGNEKLFF.

The rearrangement uses TRBV7-6 and TRBJ2-5; the TCRdb call, TRBD2, lacks DNA for checking. This CDR3 region has 15 residues. CDR1 and CDR2 from the germline V gene are SGHVS and FNYEAQ. The CDR3: CASSPYGGGRETQYF.

The V call is TRBV2, the J call TRBJ2-5; TCRdb's D call of TRBD1 is untestable without DNA. Germline V gives CDR1 SNHLY, CDR2 FYNNEI. The CDR3 totals 15 residues. The CDR3 reads CASSEVRGQMGTQYF.

The V and J genes are TRBV5-6 and TRBJ1-4; TCRdb calls TRBD1, which cannot be checked without DNA. This CDR3 is 18 amino acids long. Germline loops: CDR1 SGHDT, CDR2 YYEEEE. This chain's CDR3 is CASSLEGQGFATNEKLFF.

The V gene is TRBV6-2 or TRBV6-3, the J gene TRBJ1-1. The CDR3 contains 14 residues. CDR1 is MNHEY, CDR2 SVGEGT, per germline. CDR3 loop: CASSITSRNTEAFF.

The V gene is TRBV20-1, the J gene TRBJ2-7; TCRdb's D gene call, TRBD1, goes unchecked for lack of DNA. Germline lookup yields CDR1 DFQATT and CDR2 SNEGSKA (reference sequence). The CDR3 consists of 14 residues. CDR3 amino acids: CSARDLRGHYEQYF.

V and J are TRBV3-1 and TRBJ2-5; without DNA, the TCRdb call of TRBD1 cannot be checked. Germline V CDR1 and CDR2: LGHDT, YNNKEL (reference sequence). The CDR3 is 15 residues long. This chain's CDR3 is CASSQFSLGAETQYF.

The CDR3 sequence: CASSRTSGRSYEQYF. V and J are TRBV28 and TRBJ2-7; TCRdb's D call, TRBD2, is unchecked because there is no DNA. CDR1 and CDR2 (germline): MDHEN, SYDVKM. There are 15 residues in the CDR3.

This chain joins TRBV29-1 and TRBJ2-3; no DNA is available, so the TRBD2 call from TCRdb remains unchecked. The germline V gene has CDR1 SQVTM and CDR2 ANQGSEA. The CDR3 loop spans 14 amino acids. The CDR3 reads CSVLLGYGLDTQYF.

The J gene is TRBJ2-7, the V gene TRBV20-1; the TCRdb call, TRBD1, lacks DNA for checking. The CDR3 has 17 amino acids. CDR1 is DFQATT and CDR2 is SNEGSKA in the germline V gene (reference sequence). CDR3 in amino acids: CSAGGQETGAPPYEKYF.

The chain carries TRBV5-5 and TRBJ2-3; TCRdb returns TRBD2, unconfirmable since there is no DNA. Germline-derived CDR1 and CDR2 are SGHKS and YYEKEE (reference sequence). This CDR3 is built from 15 residues. The CDR3 reads CASSLGTSGTDTQYF.